Listed below are T cell receptor beta chains from one sample, sequenced in a study of cytomegalovirus exposure and HLA in healthy donors. Assay: immunoSEQ multiplex PCR; the TCRdb copy retains only in-frame clones and omits some. Of some 140,000 clones listed, about three quarters are singletons. Source material: PBMCs. The receptors here all came from a male donor in good health and CMV-seropositive. CDR3s include the opening cysteine and the closing phenylalanine or tryptophan. Fields, in order: V gene, CDR3 protein.

>TRBV7-8
CASSSGGLAGVGAYEQYF
>TRBV6-5
CASSPPRDRVYEQYF
>TRBV5-8
CASSASRRTYNEQFF
>TRBV27
CASNSQDWGAEAFF
>TRBV7-3
CATEDRENASSYEQYF
>TRBV5-1
CASSFNYLASPDTQYF
>TRBV9
CASSVSGSGTDTQYF
>TRBV13
CASSSALRGRELFF
>TRBV5-1
CASSLVPTGGGYTF
>TRBV9
CASSARTETVTEAFF
>TRBV19
CASSLAGGPNEQFF
>TRBV6-6
CASSPPSGGGGYTF
>TRBV7-9
CASGAVHGTRNTDTQYF
>TRBV28
CASSRTGDTEAFF
>TRBV5-8
CASSLSPQVYEQYF
>TRBV27
CASGPRQGSGNTIYF
>TRBV19
CASSIGSGGSSPYEQYF
>TRBV7-9
CASSADRSYGYTF
>TRBV28
CASSPAGALYEQYF
>TRBV29-1
CSGVAGATNTGELFF